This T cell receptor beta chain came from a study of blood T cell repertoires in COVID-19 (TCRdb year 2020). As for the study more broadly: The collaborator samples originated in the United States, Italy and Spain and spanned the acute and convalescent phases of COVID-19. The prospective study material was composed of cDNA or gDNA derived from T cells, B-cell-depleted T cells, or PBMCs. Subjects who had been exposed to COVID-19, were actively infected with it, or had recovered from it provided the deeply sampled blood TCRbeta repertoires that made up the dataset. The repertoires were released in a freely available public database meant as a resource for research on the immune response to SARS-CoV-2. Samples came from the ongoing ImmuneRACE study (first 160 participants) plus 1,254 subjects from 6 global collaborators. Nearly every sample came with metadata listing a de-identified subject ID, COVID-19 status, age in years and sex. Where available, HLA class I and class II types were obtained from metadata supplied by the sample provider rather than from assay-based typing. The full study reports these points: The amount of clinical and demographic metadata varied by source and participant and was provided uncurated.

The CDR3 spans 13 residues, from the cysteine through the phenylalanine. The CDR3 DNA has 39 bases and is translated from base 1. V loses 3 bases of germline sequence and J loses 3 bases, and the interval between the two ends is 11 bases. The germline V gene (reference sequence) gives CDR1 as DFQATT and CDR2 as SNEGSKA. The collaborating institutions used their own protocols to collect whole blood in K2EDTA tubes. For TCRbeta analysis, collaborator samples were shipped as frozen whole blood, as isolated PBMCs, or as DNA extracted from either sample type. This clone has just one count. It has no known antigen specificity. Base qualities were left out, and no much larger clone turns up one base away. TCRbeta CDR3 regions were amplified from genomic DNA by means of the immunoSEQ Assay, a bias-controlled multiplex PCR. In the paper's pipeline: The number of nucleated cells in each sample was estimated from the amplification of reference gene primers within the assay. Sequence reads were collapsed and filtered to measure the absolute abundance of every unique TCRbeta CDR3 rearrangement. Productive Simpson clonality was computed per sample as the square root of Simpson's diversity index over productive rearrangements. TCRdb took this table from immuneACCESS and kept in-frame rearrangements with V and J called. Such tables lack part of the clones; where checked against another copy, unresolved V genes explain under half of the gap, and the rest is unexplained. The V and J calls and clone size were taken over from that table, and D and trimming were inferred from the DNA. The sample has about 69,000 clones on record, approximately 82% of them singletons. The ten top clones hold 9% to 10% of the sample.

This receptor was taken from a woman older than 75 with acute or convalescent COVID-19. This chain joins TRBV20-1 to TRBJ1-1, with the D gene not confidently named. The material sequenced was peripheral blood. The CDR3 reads CSASNGGDTEAFF. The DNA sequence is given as TGCAGTGCTAGTAACGGCGGGGACACTGAAGCTTTCTTT.